This paragraph covers one TCR beta chain sequence. A read error may account for a junction end that differs from germline. This sample was included in a study of regulatory T cells in long-lasting Graves disease. According to the study, TCR beta libraries were built with iRepertoire HTBI primers and CDR3-region Arm-PCR. TCRdb re-analysed the multiplex PCR reads in MiXCR, keeping a single row per CDR3 protein. Altogether roughly 610,000 distinct CDR3 sequences are present, roughly 16% being singletons, with the ten largest covering 18%. This CDR3 is built from 15 residues. The germline V gene has CDR1 SNHLY and CDR2 FYNNEI. Time point described: newly diagnosed GD, antithyroid drugs for less than 3 months. RNA extracted from PBMCs served as the sequencing template. The data were also submitted as part of a second study, on T cells in Graves' hyperthyroidism and ophthalmopathy.

V gene TRBV2 combines with J gene TRBJ1-4; D is undetermined. The receptor comes from a woman aged 25-40 years with Graves disease. The input for sequencing was peripheral blood mononuclear cells (PBMCs), taken at new diagnosis, from a patient treated with antithyroid drugs. As DNA, the CDR3 is TGTGCCAGCAGCCAACTTACTGCAACTAATGAAAATCTGTTTTTT. This sequence encodes CASSQLTATNENLFF.